The 12 T cell receptor beta chains reported below all come from one sample, sequenced in a study of blood T cell repertoires in COVID-19. Produced via immunoSEQ multiplex PCR; TCRdb's table is partial and in-frame only. The sample records about 400,000 clones, approximately 88% being singletons. Source material: PBMCs or T cells enriched from blood (not recorded which). These receptor sequences come from a woman between 35 and 50 years old with acute COVID-19.

Note on this clone: Mismatch with germline at one junction end may stem from a read error. The rearrangement links TRBV7-9 to TRBJ2-1, with TRBD2 matching 11 bases. Per germline, CDR1 SEHNR and CDR2 FQNEAQ (reference sequence). This CDR3 is 14 amino acids long. The CDR3 DNA follows: TGTGCCAGCAGCGTAGCGGGGGGGAACAATGAGCAGTTCTTC. Translating gives CASSVAGGNNEQFF. Looking up the rest from reference TRBV7-9 and TRBJ2-1 gives the full variable domain: DTGVSQNPRHKITKRGQNVTFRCDPISEHNRLYWYRQTLGQGPEFLTYFQNEAQLEKSRLLSDRFSAERPKGSFSTLEIQRTEQGDSAMYLCASSVAGGNNEQFFGPGTRLTVL.

V and J are TRBV5-4 and TRBJ1-2; D is undetermined. Per germline, CDR1 SGHNT and CDR2 YYREEE (reference sequence). The CDR3 has 14 residues. Trimming removed 0 bases at V and 0 bases at J, with 6 bases between. In nucleotides, the CDR3 is TGTGCCAGCAGCTTGGCCAGTTCTAACTATGGCTACACCTTC. Protein sequence: CASSLASSNYGYTF.

V is TRBV3-1 (or the pseudogene TRBV3-2) and J is TRBJ2-3; 13 bases are a match to TRBD2. Trimming took 2 bases from V and 1 from J; bases not matched to a gene: 0. Germline values: CDR1 LGHDT, CDR2 YNNKEL (reference sequence). The CDR3 length is 16 residues. DNA for the CDR3: TGTGCCAGCAGCCAAACTAGCGGGGGGGGCACAGATACGCAGTATTTT. Protein sequence: CASSQTSGGGTDTQYF.

This chain links TRBV18 with TRBJ1-1; 7 bases align to TRBD1. V lost 6 bases and J lost 0; bases outside the gene matches: 1. CDR1 and CDR2 from the germline V gene are KGHSH and LQKENI. The CDR3 sequence is 13 residues long. CDR3 DNA sequence: TGTGCCAGCTCGACAGGGTTGAACACTGAAGCTTTCTTT. It specifies CASSTGLNTEAFF.

The chain combines TRBV2 with TRBJ1-2; D gene uncertain. CDR1 SNHLY and CDR2 FYNNEI come from the germline V gene. V was cut by 4 bases and J by 7 bases, with 13 bases left in between. The CDR3 consists of 13 residues. This CDR3 reads CASSVSEQFGYTF. CDR3 in DNA: TGTGCCAGCAGTGTTTCGGAACAGTTTGGCTACACCTTC.

This clone was observed once. The CDR3 protein is CASSLSPGQGANGYTF. The DNA for the CDR3 is TGTGCCAGCAGCTTAAGCCCTGGACAGGGGGCGAATGGCTACACCTTC. V gene TRBV7-6 combines with J gene TRBJ1-2; 11 bases are shared with TRBD1. The CDR3 has 16 residues. The ends lost 2 bases at V and 6 bases at J; junction bases unmatched: 8. CDR1 is SGHVS, CDR2 FNYEAQ, per germline.

This chain connects TRBV18 to TRBJ2-2; 7 bases align to TRBD2. CDR1 is KGHSH and CDR2 is LQKENI in the germline V gene. The J segment lost 7 bases and the V segment lost 3 bases, leaving 8 bases of the junction unmatched. This CDR3 has 15 amino acids. The CDR3 is CASSPPSPSGGELFF. Written as DNA, the CDR3 is TGTGCCAGCTCACCGCCCTCACCTAGCGGCGGGGAGCTGTTTTTT.

The chain employs TRBV9 and TRBJ1-6; 12 bases agree with TRBD1. CDR1 and CDR2 (germline): SGDLS, YYNGEE. V lost 3 bases, J lost 10 bases, and 26 bases stayed unmatched. This CDR3 contains 22 residues. The DNA of the CDR3 is TGTGCCAGCAGCGATGAGGCCCTCAGGGACAGGGGGCGCAATGGGCTACCGTCACCCCTCCACTTT. Amino acid sequence: CASSDEALRDRGRNGLPSPLHF.

The chain carries TRBV3-1 (or the pseudogene TRBV3-2) and TRBJ2-7; no reliable D call. The germline V and J ends were trimmed by 0 bases and 2 bases, with 14 bases remaining between them. This CDR3 has 16 residues. CDR1 is LGHDT and CDR2 is YNNKEL in the germline V gene (reference sequence). The CDR3 protein is CASSQDGEEHPYEQYF. The CDR3, as DNA: TGTGCCAGCAGCCAAGATGGTGAGGAACACCCCTACGAGCAGTACTTC.

This clone was counted a few times. The rearrangement links TRBV20-1 to TRBJ1-2; D is ambiguous. Trimming removed 3 bases from V and 3 bases from J, with 5 bases in between. CDR1 and CDR2 from the germline V gene are DFQATT and SNEGSKA (reference sequence). The CDR3 is 11 amino acids. DNA of the CDR3: TGCAGTGCTAGGGAGGACTATGGCTACACCTTC. Its translation: CSAREDYGYTF.

The genes are TRBV6-1 and TRBJ2-7; weak D call: TRBD1 (5 bases). This CDR3 comprises 15 residues. Germline values: CDR1 MNHNS, CDR2 SASEGT. The V end lost 1 base, the J end lost 0 bases, and 10 bases lay between the germline ends. CDR3 protein: CASSEVTVGSYEQYF. The CDR3 DNA is TGTGCCAGCAGTGAAGTGACAGTCGGCTCCTACGAGCAGTACTTC.

The rearrangement uses TRBV5-4 and TRBJ2-5; maybe TRBD2 (5 bases). The germline V gene encodes CDR1 SGHNT and CDR2 YYREEE (reference sequence). The length of the CDR3 is 15 residues. The germline V and J ends were trimmed by 2 bases and 1 base, with 12 bases remaining between them. The CDR3 region is CASSLRGPSQETQYF. The CDR3 DNA reads TGTGCCAGCAGCTTACGGGGTCCCTCCCAAGAGACCCAGTACTTC.